The source of this T cell receptor beta chain is a study of blood T cell repertoires in COVID-19. Study-wide context: Sites in the United States, Italy and Spain provided acute and convalescent COVID-19 samples. In each case, the material was cDNA or gDNA derived from T cells, B-cell-depleted T cells, or PBMCs.

The germline V gene has CDR1 SGHNT and CDR2 YYREEE (reference sequence). Deletions cut 0 bases from V and 7 bases from J, with 14 bases between. The CDR3 runs 15 residues. Authors' methods: By means of reference gene primer amplification, nucleated cell counts were estimated. TCRdb's copy holds only in-frame clones and misses some; the assay was immunoSEQ multiplex PCR. V, J and clone size are taken as reported in that table, and D and trimming were inferred from the DNA itself. The repertoire holds about 310,000 clones, with roughly 84% as singletons. The count of this clone is one. The sample consisted of peripheral blood. The chain carries TRBV5-4 and TRBJ2-1, with D possibly being TRBD1 (5 bases). This TCR was sampled from a man in his fifties with active or convalescent COVID-19. Written as DNA, the CDR3 is TGTGCCAGCAGCTTGGCAGGGAAGAGTTGGAATGAGCAGTTCTTC. It codes for CASSLAGKSWNEQFF.